The text below deals with one T cell receptor beta chain. The antigen it recognizes is unknown. No base-level quality is on record; no much larger clone is a single base apart. The CDR3 regions of human TCRbeta chains were analyzed by immunosequencing. The study's own analysis went as follows. TCRs in the repertoires were matched against a reference library of SARS-CoV-2-specific TCRs that had been generated with the MIRA antigen-specificity platform. Breadth was defined as the fraction of unique TCRs that were SARS-CoV-2-associated, and depth was defined as the fraction of total T cells that were SARS-CoV-2-associated. Using the MIRA data, each spike-specific TCR was mapped to the spike region that the TCR reacts to and placed in a CD4 or CD8 class. Log10-transformed breadth and depth values were compared by one-way ANOVA with Sidak's multiple comparisons tests. Entries here come from immuneACCESS through TCRdb and include only in-frame sequences with V and J called. Some clones fail to appear in such tables; in the studies checked, an unresolved V gene covers under half of the shortfall, and the cause of the remainder is unknown. V, J and clone size reflect that table, while D and trimming were determined from the DNA. The sample data list around 56,000 clones, and around 90% of these were observed just once. The ten largest account for roughly 15% of the sample.

This sample was included in a study of T cell responses to AZD1222 COVID-19 vaccine (dated by TCRdb to about 2021). With respect to the entire study: A total of approximately 250 trial participants underwent TCR sequencing, of whom approximately 200 had received two doses of AZD1222 and 26 had received two doses of the MenACWY control vaccine. Trial participants were enrolled by age into 18-55, 56-69 and 70-plus year subgroups, with roughly 160, 29 and 62 TCR-sequenced participants respectively. Results the study describes overall, beyond this receptor: The whole spike protein was spanned by vaccine-associated CD4 TCRs, and dominant responses were seen in regions 160-218 and 743-854. Reportedly, close to half of the unique spike-specific TCRs recognized epitopes lying outside the regions that are mutated in the B.1.351 and B.1.1.7 variants. Conclusions about previously exposed vaccinees are limited because only 6 or 7 AZD1222 recipients were SARS-CoV-2 seropositive at baseline. Because no day 14 peak-response samples were available, repertoires were characterized only after the peak T cell response. Spike-specific TCR breadth and depth rose significantly after two AZD1222 doses compared with day 0 and with MenACWY recipients. The 56-69-year group was small, and its depth increase did not reach significance, likely because of low power. Most participants were white British and females outnumbered males, and the authors suggested that clonal diversity may have been underestimated.

The V end loses 2 bases and the J end loses 0 bases, and a stretch of 4 bases separates them. Counted from cysteine to phenylalanine, this CDR3 has 13 amino acids. The sequence is cut down to CDR3 DNA, 39 bases in frame from base 1. Per the germline V gene, MNHEY is the CDR1 and SVGAGI is the CDR2. Reading the label with the study, this specimen's time point is: about 28 days (+/-7) after the second vaccine dose. AZD1222 recipients with second doses at about 4 weeks or about 12 weeks were pooled, because spike-specific TCR depth and breadth did not differ between schedules. Samples from vaccinated people were obtained from the UK trials COV001 and COV002, which included a single-blind randomized controlled phase 2/3 trial of AZD1222 (ChAdOx1 nCoV-19) in healthy adults. For TCRbeta chain sequencing, PBMC samples from trial participants were taken at day 0 and at day 28 after the second dose.

This TCR came from an adult who received the AZD1222 COVID-19 vaccine. The sample consisted of peripheral blood, taken 28 days after the second AZD1222 dose. This chain is built from TRBV6-5 and TRBJ1-1, with no confident D gene call. This receptor carries the CDR3 CASSYRVNTEAFF. The nucleotide sequence reads as follows: TGTGCCAGCAGTTACAGAGTGAACACTGAAGCTTTCTTT.